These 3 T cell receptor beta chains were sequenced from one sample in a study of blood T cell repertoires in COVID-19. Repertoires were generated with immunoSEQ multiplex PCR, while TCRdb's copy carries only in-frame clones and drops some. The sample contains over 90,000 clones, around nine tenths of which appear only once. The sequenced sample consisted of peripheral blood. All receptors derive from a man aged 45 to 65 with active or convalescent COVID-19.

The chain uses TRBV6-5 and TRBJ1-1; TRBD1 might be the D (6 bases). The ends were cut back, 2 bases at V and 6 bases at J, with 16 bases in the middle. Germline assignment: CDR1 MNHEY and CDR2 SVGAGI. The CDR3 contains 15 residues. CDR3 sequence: CASSYPSGGLAEAFF. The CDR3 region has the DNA TGTGCCAGCAGTTACCCTTCGGGGGGGCTCGCTGAAGCTTTCTTT.

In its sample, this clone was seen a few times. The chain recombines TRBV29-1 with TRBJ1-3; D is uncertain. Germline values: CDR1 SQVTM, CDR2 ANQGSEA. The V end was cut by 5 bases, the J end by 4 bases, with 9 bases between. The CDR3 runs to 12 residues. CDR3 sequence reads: CSVSGLGNTIYF. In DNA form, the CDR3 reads TGCAGCGTTAGCGGGCTCGGAAACACCATATATTTT.

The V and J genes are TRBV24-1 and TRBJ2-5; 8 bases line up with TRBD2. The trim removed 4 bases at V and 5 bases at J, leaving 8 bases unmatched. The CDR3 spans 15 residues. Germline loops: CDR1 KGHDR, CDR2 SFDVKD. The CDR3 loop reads CATSERSGGSETQYF. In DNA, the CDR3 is TGTGCCACCAGTGAACGGAGCGGGGGAAGTGAGACCCAGTACTTC.